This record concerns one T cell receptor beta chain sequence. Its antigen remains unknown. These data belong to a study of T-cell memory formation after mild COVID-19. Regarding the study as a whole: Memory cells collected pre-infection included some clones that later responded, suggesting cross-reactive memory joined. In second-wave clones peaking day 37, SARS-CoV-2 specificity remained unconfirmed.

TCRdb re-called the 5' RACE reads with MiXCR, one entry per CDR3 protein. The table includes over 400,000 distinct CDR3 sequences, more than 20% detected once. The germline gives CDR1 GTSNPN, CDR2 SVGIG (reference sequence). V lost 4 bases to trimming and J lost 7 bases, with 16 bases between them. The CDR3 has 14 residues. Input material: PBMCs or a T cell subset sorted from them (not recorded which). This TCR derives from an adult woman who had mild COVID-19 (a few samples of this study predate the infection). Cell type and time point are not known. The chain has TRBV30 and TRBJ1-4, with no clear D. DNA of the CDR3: TGTGCCTGGAATCGACAAGTATCGACTGAAAAACTGTTTTTT. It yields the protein CAWNRQVSTEKLFF.